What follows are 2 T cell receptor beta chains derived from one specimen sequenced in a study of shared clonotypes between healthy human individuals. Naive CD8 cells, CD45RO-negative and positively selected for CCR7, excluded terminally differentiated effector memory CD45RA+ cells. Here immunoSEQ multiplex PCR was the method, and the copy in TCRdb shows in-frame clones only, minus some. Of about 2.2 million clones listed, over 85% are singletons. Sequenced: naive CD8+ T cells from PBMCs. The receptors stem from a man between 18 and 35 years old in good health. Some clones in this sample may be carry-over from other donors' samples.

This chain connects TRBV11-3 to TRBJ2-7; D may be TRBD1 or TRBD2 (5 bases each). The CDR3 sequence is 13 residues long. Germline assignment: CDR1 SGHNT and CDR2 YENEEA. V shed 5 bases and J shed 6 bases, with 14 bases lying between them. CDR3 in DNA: TGTGCCAGCAGCCCCGGGCCTGGGGGCGAGCAGTACTTC. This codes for CASSPGPGGEQYF.

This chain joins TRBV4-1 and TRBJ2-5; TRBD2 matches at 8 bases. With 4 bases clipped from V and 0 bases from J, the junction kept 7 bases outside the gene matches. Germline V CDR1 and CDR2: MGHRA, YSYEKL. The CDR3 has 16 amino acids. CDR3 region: CASSLASGLYQETQYF. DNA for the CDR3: TGCGCCAGCAGCCTCGCTAGCGGGTTGTACCAAGAGACCCAGTACTTC.